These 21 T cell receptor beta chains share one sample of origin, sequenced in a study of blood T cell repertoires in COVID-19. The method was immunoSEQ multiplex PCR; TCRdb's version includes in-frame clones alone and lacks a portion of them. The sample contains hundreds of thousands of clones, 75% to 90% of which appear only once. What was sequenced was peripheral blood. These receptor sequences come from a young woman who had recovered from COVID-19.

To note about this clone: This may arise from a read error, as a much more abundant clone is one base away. The chain's CDR3 is CASSPSRPYNEQFF. The CDR3 DNA sequence: TGTGCCAGCAGCCCTAGCCGGCCCTACAATGAGCAGTTCTTC. The rearrangement joins TRBV3-1 (or the pseudogene TRBV3-2) to TRBJ2-1, with D tentatively TRBD2 (5 bases). Germline assignment: CDR1 LGHDT and CDR2 YNNKEL (reference sequence). There are 14 residues in the CDR3. The ends were cut back, 4 bases at V and 2 bases at J, with 9 bases in the middle.

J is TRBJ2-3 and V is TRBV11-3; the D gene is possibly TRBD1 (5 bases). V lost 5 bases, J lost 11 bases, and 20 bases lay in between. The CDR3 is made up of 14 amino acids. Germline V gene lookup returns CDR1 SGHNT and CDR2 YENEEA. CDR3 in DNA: TGTGCCAGCAGCCCCGCCTGGGGCAAGGACAAGCAGTATTTT. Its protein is CASSPAWGKDKQYF.

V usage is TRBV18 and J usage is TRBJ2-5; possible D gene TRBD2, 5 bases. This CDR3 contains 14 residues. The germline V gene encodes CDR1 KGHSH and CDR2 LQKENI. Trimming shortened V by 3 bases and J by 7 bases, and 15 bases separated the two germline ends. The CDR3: CASSPQTGRGTQYF. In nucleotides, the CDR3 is TGTGCCAGCTCACCCCAGACCGGACGGGGGACCCAGTACTTC.

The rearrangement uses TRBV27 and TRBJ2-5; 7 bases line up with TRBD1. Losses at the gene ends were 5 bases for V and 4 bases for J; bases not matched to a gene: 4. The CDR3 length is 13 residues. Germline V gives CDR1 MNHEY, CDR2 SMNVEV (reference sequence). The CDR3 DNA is TGTGCCAGCAGTATAGACAGGGCAGAGACCCAGTACTTC. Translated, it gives CASSIDRAETQYF.

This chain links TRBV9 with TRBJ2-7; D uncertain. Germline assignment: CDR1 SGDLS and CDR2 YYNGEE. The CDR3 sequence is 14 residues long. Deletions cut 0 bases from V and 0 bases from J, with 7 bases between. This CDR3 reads CASSVAESSYEQYF. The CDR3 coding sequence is TGTGCCAGCAGCGTAGCAGAAAGCTCCTACGAGCAGTACTTC. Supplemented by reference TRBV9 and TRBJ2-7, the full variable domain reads DSGVTQTPKHLITATGQRVTLRCSPRSGDLSVYWYQQSLDQGLQFLIQYYNGEERAKGNILERFSAQQFPDLHSELNLSSLELGDSALYFCASSVAESSYEQYFGPGTRLTVT.

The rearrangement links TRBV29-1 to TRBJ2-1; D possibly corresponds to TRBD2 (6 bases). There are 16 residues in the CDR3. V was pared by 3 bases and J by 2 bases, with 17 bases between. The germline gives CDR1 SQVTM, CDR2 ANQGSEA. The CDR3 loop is CSVDGGVEQTYNEQFF. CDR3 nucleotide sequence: TGCAGCGTTGACGGCGGGGTGGAACAGACCTACAATGAGCAGTTCTTC.

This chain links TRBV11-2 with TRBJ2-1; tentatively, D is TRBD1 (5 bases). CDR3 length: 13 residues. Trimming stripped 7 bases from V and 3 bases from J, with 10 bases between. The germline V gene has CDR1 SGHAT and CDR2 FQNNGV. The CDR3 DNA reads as TGTGCCAGCACCCTAGACAGCTACAATGAGCAGTTCTTC. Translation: CASTLDSYNEQFF.

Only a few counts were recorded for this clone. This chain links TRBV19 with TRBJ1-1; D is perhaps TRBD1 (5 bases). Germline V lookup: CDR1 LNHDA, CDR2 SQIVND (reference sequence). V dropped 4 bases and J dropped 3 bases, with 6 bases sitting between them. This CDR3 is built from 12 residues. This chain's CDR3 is CASSRGYTEAFF. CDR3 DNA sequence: TGTGCCAGTAGTAGGGGCTACACTGAAGCTTTCTTT.

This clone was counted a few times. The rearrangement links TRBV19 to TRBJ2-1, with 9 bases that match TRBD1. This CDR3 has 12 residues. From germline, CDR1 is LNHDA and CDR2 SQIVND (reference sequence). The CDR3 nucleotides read TGTGTCGGGGACAGGGTTAACAATGAGCAGTTCTTC. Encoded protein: CVGDRVNNEQFF.

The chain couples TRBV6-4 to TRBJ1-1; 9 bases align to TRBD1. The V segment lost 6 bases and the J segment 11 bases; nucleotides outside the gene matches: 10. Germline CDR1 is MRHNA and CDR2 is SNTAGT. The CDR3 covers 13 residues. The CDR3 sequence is CASRRQGDTAAFF. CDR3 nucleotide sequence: TGTGCCAGCAGAAGACAGGGGGATACGGCGGCTTTCTTT.

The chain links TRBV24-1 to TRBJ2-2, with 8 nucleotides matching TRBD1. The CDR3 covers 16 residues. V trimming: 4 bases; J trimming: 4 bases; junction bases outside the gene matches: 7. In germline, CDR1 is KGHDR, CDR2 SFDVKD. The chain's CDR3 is CATSDPGQGPTGELFF. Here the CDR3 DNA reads TGTGCCACCAGTGACCCCGGACAGGGTCCCACCGGGGAGCTGTTTTTT.

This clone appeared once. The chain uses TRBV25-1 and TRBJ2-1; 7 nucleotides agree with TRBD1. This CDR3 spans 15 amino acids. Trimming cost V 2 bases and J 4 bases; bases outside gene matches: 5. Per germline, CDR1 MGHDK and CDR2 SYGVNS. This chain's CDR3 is CASSEVDRSYNEQFF. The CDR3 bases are TGTGCCAGCAGTGAAGTGGACAGGAGTTACAATGAGCAGTTCTTC.

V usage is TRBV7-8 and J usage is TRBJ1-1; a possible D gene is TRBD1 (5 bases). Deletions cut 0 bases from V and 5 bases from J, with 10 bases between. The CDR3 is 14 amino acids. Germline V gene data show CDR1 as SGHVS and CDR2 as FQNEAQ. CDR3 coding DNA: TGTGCCAGCAGCTTAGCAGGGGTCGGGACTGAAGCTTTCTTT. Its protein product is CASSLAGVGTEAFF.

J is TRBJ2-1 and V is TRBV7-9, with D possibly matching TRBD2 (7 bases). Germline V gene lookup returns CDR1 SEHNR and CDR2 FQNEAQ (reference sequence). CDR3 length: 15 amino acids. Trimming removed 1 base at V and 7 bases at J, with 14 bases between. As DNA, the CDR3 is TGTGCCAGCAGCTTAGAAATGGGGAGGGGGAATGAGCAGTTCTTC. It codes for CASSLEMGRGNEQFF.

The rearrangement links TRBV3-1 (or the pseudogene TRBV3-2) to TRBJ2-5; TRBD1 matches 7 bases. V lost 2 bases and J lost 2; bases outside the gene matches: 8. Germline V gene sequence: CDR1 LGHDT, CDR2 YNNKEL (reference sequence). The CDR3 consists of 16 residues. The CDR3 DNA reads TGTGCCAGCAGCCAATCCACAGGGGCTGGTCAAGAGACCCAGTACTTC. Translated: CASSQSTGAGQETQYF.

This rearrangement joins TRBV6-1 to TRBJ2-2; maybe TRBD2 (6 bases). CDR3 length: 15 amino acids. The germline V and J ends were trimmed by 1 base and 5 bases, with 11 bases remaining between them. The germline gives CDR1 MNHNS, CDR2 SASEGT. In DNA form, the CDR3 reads TGTGCCAGCAGTGAAGTAACGGAGGGGACCGGGGAGCTGTTTTTT. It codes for CASSEVTEGTGELFF.

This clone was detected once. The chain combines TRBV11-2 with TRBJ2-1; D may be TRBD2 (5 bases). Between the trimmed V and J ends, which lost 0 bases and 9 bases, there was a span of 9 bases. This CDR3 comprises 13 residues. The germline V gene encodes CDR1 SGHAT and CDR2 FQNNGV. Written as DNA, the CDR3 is TGTGCCAGCAGCTTAGACCAGAGCGGTGAGCAGTTCTTC. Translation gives CASSLDQSGEQFF.

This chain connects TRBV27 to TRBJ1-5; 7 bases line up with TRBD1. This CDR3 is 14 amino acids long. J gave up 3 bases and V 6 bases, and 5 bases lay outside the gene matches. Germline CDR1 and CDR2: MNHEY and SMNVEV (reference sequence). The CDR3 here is CASSHRGVNQPQHF. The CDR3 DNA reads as TGTGCCAGCAGCCACAGGGGCGTCAATCAGCCCCAGCATTTT.

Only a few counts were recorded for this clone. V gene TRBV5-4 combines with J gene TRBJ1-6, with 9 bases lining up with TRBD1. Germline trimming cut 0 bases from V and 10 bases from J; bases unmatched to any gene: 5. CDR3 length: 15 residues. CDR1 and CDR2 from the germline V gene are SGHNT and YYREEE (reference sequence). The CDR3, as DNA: TGTGCCAGCAGCTTGGGACAGGGGGTGGACTCACCCCTCCACTTT. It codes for CASSLGQGVDSPLHF. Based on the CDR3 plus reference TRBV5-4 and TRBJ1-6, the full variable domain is ETGVTQSPTHLIKTRGQQVTLRCSSQSGHNTVSWYQQALGQGPQFIFQYYREEENGRGNFPPRFSGLQFPNYSSELNVNALELDDSALYLCASSLGQGVDSPLHFGNGTRLTVT.

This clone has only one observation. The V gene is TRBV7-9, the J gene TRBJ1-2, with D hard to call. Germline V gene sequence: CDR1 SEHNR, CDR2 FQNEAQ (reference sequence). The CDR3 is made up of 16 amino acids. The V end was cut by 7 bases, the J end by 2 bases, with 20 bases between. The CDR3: CASNRGSGRPNYGYTF. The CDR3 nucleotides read TGTGCCAGCAACCGAGGGTCGGGCAGACCAAACTATGGCTACACCTTC.

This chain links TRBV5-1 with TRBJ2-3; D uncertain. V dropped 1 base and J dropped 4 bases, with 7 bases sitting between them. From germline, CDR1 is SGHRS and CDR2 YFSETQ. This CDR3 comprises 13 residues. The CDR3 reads CASSLFSPDTQYF. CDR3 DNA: TGCGCCAGCAGCTTGTTTTCTCCAGATACGCAGTATTTT.